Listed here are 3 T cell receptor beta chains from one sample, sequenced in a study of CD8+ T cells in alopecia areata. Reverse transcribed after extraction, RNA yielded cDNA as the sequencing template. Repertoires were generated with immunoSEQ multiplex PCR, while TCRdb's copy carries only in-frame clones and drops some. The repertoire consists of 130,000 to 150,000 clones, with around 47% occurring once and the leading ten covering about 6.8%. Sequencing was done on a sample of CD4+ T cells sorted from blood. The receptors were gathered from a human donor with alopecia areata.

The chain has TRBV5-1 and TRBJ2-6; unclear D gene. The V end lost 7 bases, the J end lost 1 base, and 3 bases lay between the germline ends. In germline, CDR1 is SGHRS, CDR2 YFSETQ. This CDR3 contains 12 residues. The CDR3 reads CASGSGANVLTF. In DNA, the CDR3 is TGCGCCAGCGGTTCTGGGGCCAACGTCCTGACTTTC.

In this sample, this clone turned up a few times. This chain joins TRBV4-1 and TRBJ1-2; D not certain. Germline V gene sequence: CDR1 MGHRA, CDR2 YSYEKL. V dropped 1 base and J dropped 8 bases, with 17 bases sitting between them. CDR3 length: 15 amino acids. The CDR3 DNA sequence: TGCGCCAGCAGCCAAGCAACGGCGCAGGTTGTCGGCTACACCTTC. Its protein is CASSQATAQVVGYTF.

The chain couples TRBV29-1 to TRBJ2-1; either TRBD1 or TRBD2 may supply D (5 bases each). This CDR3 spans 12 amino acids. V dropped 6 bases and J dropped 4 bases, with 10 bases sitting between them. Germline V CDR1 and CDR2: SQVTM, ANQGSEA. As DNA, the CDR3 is TGCAGCGTAGGGACGCAATACAATGAGCAGTTCTTC. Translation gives CSVGTQYNEQFF.